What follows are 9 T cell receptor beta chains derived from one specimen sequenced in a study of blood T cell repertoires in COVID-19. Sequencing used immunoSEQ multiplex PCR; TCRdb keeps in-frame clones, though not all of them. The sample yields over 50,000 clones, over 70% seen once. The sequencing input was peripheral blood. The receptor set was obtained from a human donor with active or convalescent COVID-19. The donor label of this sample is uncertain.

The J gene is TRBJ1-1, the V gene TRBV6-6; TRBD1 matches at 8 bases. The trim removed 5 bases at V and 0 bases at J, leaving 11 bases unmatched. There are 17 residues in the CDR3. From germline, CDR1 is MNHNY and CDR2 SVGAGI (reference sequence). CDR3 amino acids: CASSPRGLTPMNTEAFF. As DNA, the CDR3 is TGTGCCAGCAGTCCCAGGGGGCTGACCCCCATGAACACTGAAGCTTTCTTT.

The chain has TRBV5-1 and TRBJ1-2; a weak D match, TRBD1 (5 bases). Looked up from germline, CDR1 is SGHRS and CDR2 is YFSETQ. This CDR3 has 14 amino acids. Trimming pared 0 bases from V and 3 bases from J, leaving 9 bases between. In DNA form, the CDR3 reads TGCGCCAGCAGCTTGGGGCAGGGCGACTATGGCTACACCTTC. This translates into CASSLGQGDYGYTF.

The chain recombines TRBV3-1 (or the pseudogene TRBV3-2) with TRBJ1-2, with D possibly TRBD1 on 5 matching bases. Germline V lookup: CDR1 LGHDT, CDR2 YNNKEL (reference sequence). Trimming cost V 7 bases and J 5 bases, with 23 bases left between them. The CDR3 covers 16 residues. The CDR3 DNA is TGTGCCAGCACCCTTTTGTCGGCAGGGAAAAGTTATGGCTACACCTTC. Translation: CASTLLSAGKSYGYTF.

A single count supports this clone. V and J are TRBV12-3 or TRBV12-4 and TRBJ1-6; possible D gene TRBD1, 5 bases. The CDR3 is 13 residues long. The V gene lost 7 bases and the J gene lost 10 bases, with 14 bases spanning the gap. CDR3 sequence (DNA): TGTGCCAGCACTCTCCAGGGTTCCTCACCCCTCCACTTT. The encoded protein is CASTLQGSSPLHF.

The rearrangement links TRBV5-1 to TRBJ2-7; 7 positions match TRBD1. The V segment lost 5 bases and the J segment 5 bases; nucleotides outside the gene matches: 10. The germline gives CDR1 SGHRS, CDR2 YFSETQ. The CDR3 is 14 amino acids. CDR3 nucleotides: TGCGCCAGCAGATCGGGACAGCCTAACGACGAGCAGTACTTC. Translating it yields CASRSGQPNDEQYF.

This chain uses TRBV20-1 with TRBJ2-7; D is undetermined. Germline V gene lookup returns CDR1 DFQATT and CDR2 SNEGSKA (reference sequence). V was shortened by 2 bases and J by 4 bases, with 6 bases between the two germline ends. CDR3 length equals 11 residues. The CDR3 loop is CSARREYEQYF. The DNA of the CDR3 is TGCAGTGCTAGAAGAGAATACGAGCAGTACTTC.

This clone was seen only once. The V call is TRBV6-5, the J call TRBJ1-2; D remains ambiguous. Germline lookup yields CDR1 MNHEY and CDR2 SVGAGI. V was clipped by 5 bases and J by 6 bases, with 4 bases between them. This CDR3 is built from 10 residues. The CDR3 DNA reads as TGTGCCAGCAGTCGGGATGGCTACACCTTC. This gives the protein CASSRDGYTF.

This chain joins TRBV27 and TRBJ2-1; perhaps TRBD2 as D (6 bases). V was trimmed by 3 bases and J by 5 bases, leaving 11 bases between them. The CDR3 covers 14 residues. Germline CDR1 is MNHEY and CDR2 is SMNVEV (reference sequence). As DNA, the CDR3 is TGTGCCAGCAGTTTTTGGGGGAGGAACAATGAGCAGTTCTTC. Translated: CASSFWGRNNEQFF.

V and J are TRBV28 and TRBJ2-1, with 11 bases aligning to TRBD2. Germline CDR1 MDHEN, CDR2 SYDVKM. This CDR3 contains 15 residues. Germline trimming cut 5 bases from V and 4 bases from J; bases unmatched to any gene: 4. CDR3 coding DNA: TGTGCCAGCAGTCCCACTAGCGGGGGATACAATGAGCAGTTCTTC. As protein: CASSPTSGGYNEQFF.